This T cell receptor (beta chain) was sequenced for a study of blood T cell repertoires in COVID-19. Study overall: Sites across the United States, Italy and Spain contributed samples from acute and convalescent COVID-19.

Clones were read by immunoSEQ multiplex PCR, and TCRdb kept only the in-frame ones, dropping some. The data show about 270,000 clones, about 83% seen once. Seattle patient enrollment occurred during active infection, with longitudinal follow-up thereafter. With V trimmed by 7 bases and J by 0 bases, 10 bases remained unmatched. This CDR3 is 17 amino acids long. Germline CDR1 LNHDA, CDR2 SQIVND (reference sequence). The sequence derives from a woman over 75 with COVID-19, enrolled during active disease. Sequenced material: peripheral blood. The rearrangement uses TRBV19 and TRBJ1-5; 9 nucleotides align to TRBD1. DNA of the CDR3: TGTGCCAGTATCCCCCGGACAGGGGCCTATAGCAATCAGCCCCAGCATTTT. This sequence encodes CASIPRTGAYSNQPQHF.